Below are 10 T cell receptor beta chains sequenced from a single sample in a study of low-dose radiotherapy and immunotherapy resistance in tumors. This sample's time point: after trial treatment. Documented treatment: LDRT plus nivolumab, ipilimumab, low-dose cyclophosphamide and aspirin (RACIN trial). cDNA synthesis used a TRAV/TRBV-specific primer set for both chains. TCR amplification involved about 19 PCR cycles with a constant-region primer and V-primer adapter. A single record per CDR3 protein comes from TCRdb applying MiXCR to the reads. The repertoire has 75,000 to 95,000 distinct CDR3 sequences, around 20% of them found once; the top ten carry about 13%. This material consisted of PBMCs, taken after low-dose radiotherapy plus immunotherapy. The receptor set was obtained from a female donor with ovarian cancer.

There are many counts of this clonotype. The rearrangement joins TRBV6-5 to TRBJ2-5; D ambiguous. The CDR3 has 13 amino acids. Trimming pared 2 bases from V and 2 bases from J, leaving 6 bases between. CDR1 is MNHEY, CDR2 SVGAGI, per germline. The CDR3 protein is CASSYRTQETQYF. The CDR3 region has the DNA TGTGCCAGCAGTTACCGGACGCAAGAGACCCAGTACTTC.

This clonotype showed up many times. J is TRBJ1-5 and V is TRBV7-2, with D unresolved. V was cut by 4 bases and J by 9 bases, with 10 bases left in between. The CDR3 contains 12 residues. CDR1 and CDR2 (germline): SGHTA, FQGNSA. This CDR3 reads CASSSPGLPQHF. The DNA of the CDR3 is TGTGCCAGCAGCTCTCCCGGATTGCCCCAGCATTTT. Supplemented by reference TRBV7-2 and TRBJ1-5, the full variable domain reads GAGVSQSPSNKVTEKGKDVELRCDPISGHTALYWYRQSLGQGLEFLIYFQGNSAPDKSGLPSDRFSAERTGGSVSTLTIQRTQQEDSAVYLCASSSPGLPQHFGDGTRLSIL.

This clonotype was counted many times. In nucleotides, the CDR3 is TGTGCCAGCAGTCCAGGGAGGACTGAAGCTTTCTTT. The encoded protein is CASSPGRTEAFF. The chain employs TRBV27 and TRBJ1-1, with D possibly TRBD1 on 5 matching bases. Germline values: CDR1 MNHEY, CDR2 SMNVEV (reference sequence). V gave up 5 bases and J gave up 5 bases, with 9 bases separating them. The CDR3 runs to 12 residues.

In its sample, this clonotype was seen a few times. V is TRBV20-1 and J is TRBJ2-7, with TRBD2 matching over 11 bases. V shed 6 bases, J shed 3 bases, and the junction held 16 bases outside the gene matches. The CDR3 covers 17 residues. Germline CDR1 is DFQATT and CDR2 is SNEGSKA (reference sequence). CDR3 sequence reads: CSATPGLAAGGGYEQYF. The CDR3 DNA sequence: TGCAGTGCGACCCCGGGACTAGCGGCAGGAGGGGGCTACGAGCAGTACTTC.

This clonotype showed up many times. The rearrangement joins TRBV30 to TRBJ2-1; possibly TRBD2 for D (6 bases). V lost 3 bases and J 4 bases, leaving 13 bases between the germline ends. The CDR3 consists of 14 residues. CDR1 is GTSNPN, CDR2 SVGIG, per germline (reference sequence). CDR3 nucleotides: TGTGCCTGGAGCGGTAGCGGACAATACAATGAGCAGTTCTTC. Translated, it gives CAWSGSGQYNEQFF. Supplemented by reference TRBV30 and TRBJ2-1, the full variable domain reads SQTIHQWPATLVQPVGSPLSLECTVEGTSNPNLYWYRQAAGRGLQLLFYSVGIGQISSEVPQNLSASRPQDRQFILSSKKLLLSDSGFYLCAWSGSGQYNEQFFGPGTRLTVL.

About this clonotype: This may be a read error: a much more frequent sequence differs by one nucleotide. The chain recombines TRBV25-1 with TRBJ2-7, with TRBD1 identical over 7 bases. This CDR3 is built from 15 residues. Germline V gene lookup returns CDR1 MGHDK and CDR2 SYGVNS. V was clipped by 3 bases and J by 5 bases; unmatched bases: 10. The CDR3 DNA reads as TGTGCCAGCAGTGACGGACAGGTGTCGTCCCACGAGCAGTACTTC. Amino acid sequence: CASSDGQVSSHEQYF.

This clonotype was seen ten or more times. The rearrangement links TRBV14 to TRBJ2-1; 10 bases align to TRBD2. J lost 3 bases, V lost 4 bases, and 9 bases had no gene match. Germline CDR1 and CDR2: SGHDN and FVKESK. This CDR3 region has 17 residues. The CDR3: CASSPPSGRAVYNEQFF. The CDR3 region has the DNA TGTGCCAGCAGCCCCCCGAGCGGGAGGGCCGTCTACAATGAGCAGTTCTTC.

This clonotype has ten or more counts. J is TRBJ2-3 and V is TRBV2, with 8 bases lining up with TRBD2. The CDR3 consists of 14 residues. The junction had 4 bases not matched to a gene; V was cut back by 4 bases and J by 4 bases. Germline CDR1 and CDR2: SNHLY and FYNNEI. The CDR3 DNA sequence: TGTGCCAGCAGTGCCGACGGGGGGGCAGATACGCAGTATTTT. This encodes CASSADGGADTQYF.

In this sample, this clonotype turned up many times. The chain has TRBV19 and TRBJ2-1, with 10 positions matching TRBD1. V lost 6 bases to trimming and J lost 0 bases; unmatched junction nucleotides: 17. Germline V gene lookup returns CDR1 LNHDA and CDR2 SQIVND (reference sequence). There are 20 residues in the CDR3. The CDR3 bases are TGTGCCAGTAGCCATCCGGGACAGGGGAAGAGGGGGAGCTCCTACAATGAGCAGTTCTTC. Its protein product is CASSHPGQGKRGSSYNEQFF.

At least ten counts were recorded for this clonotype. J is TRBJ1-2 and V is TRBV9; the match to TRBD1 covers 7 bases. Looked up from germline, CDR1 is SGDLS and CDR2 is YYNGEE. This CDR3 is 16 amino acids long. The V segment lost 3 bases and the J segment 4 bases; nucleotides outside the gene matches: 12. The CDR3 DNA is TGTGCCAGCAGCGCGCACCTACAGGGGTCCTCCTATGGCTACACCTTC. Amino acids: CASSAHLQGSSYGYTF. The full variable domain, with the rest looked up from reference TRBV9 and TRBJ1-2, is DSGVTQTPKHLITATGQRVTLRCSPRSGDLSVYWYQQSLDQGLQFLIQYYNGEERAKGNILERFSAQQFPDLHSELNLSSLELGDSALYFCASSAHLQGSSYGYTFGSGTRLTVV.